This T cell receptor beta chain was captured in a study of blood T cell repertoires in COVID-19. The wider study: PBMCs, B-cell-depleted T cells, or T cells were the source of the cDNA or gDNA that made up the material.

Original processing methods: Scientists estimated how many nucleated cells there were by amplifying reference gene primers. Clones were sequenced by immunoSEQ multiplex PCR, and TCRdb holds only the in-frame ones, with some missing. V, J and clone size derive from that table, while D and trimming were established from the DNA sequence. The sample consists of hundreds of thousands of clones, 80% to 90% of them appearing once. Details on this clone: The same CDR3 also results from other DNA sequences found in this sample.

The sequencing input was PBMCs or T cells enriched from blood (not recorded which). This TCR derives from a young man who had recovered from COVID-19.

CDR3 loop: CASSYQGGTNEKLFF. The CDR3 DNA is TGCGCCAGCAGCTACCAGGGCGGTACTAATGAAAAACTGTTTTTT. The J gene is TRBJ1-4, the V gene TRBV5-1; D might be TRBD1 (5 bases). Trimming pared 3 bases from V and 2 bases from J, leaving 11 bases between. The CDR3 extends over 15 amino acids. Germline V gene data show CDR1 as SGHRS and CDR2 as YFSETQ.